The 23 T cell receptor beta chains below all came from one sample that was sequenced in a study of post-analysis software for immune sequencing data. Study-wide findings and caveats: Roughly 5 TRBV segments were significantly more frequent in patients than in controls. TRBV5-6, TRBV5-1 and TRBV20-1 were among these segments.

Prepared libraries of TCR beta cDNA carried unique molecular identifiers. In TCRdb, the PCR reads were re-called with MiXCR into one record per CDR3 protein. The sample shows roughly 540,000 distinct CDR3 sequences, approximately 31% of them seen only once. These TCRs are of unknown antigen specificity. Material: blood. The receptors come from a girl aged 2-17 years with multiple sclerosis.

This clonotype was observed once. This chain links TRBV2 with TRBJ2-7, with 10 bases matching TRBD2. J gave up 5 bases and V 8 bases, and 9 bases lay outside the gene matches. CDR1 SNHLY and CDR2 FYNNEI come from the germline V gene. The CDR3 spans 14 residues. For the CDR3, the DNA is TGTGCCAGCTGCGGAGCGGGGGGGCCGGACGAGCAGTACTTC. Residues: CASCGAGGPDEQYF.

The chain couples TRBV20-1 to TRBJ2-4, with 7 bases that match TRBD2. The DNA end is a closer match to TRBJ2-5, so the J assignment may be wrong. CDR1 is DFQATT and CDR2 is SNEGSKA in the germline V gene (reference sequence). CDR3 size: 15 residues. CDR3 DNA sequence: TGCAGTGCTAGAGAGGGGGGGACTGCGCAAGAGACCCAGTACTTC. This codes for CSAREGGTAQETQYF.

The genes are TRBV29-1 and TRBJ2-7; TRBD1 or TRBD2 may be the D gene (5 bases each). CDR3 size: 12 residues. The V and J ends lost 5 bases and 5 bases respectively, with 13 bases between them. Germline loops: CDR1 SQVTM, CDR2 ANQGSEA. The CDR3 DNA is TGCAGCGTTTATCTCCGGGGCCACGAGCAGTACTTC. It codes for CSVYLRGHEQYF.

The sample holds a few counts of this clonotype. The V gene is TRBV12-3 or TRBV12-4, the J gene TRBJ2-1; unclear D gene. Trimming pared 6 bases from V and 0 bases from J, leaving 9 bases between. The length of the CDR3 is 14 residues. The CDR3 sequence is CASSSLSSYNEQFF. Here the CDR3 DNA reads TGTGCCAGCAGCTCCCTTAGCTCCTACAATGAGCAGTTCTTC.

Note on this clonotype: Being one base from a much bigger clone, this may be a read error. This CDR3 reads CSVIVRDTQYF. CDR3 nucleotide sequence: TGCAGCGTTATAGTGAGAGATACGCAGTATTTT. The chain joins TRBV29-1 to TRBJ2-3, with unresolved D. From germline, CDR1 is SQVTM and CDR2 ANQGSEA. With 5 bases removed from V and 5 bases from J, the gap between germline ends came to 8 bases. The CDR3 loop spans 11 amino acids.

The chain uses TRBV4-2 and TRBJ1-2; unclear D gene. This CDR3 spans 14 amino acids. V dropped 2 bases and J dropped 4 bases, with 11 bases sitting between them. Germline values: CDR1 LGHNA, CDR2 YNFKEQ. The CDR3 DNA follows: TGTGCCAGCAGCCAAATCAATTCGGGCTATGGCTACACCTTC. Its translation: CASSQINSGYGYTF.

This clonotype was detected a few times. The chain combines TRBV20-1 with TRBJ2-5; 7 nucleotides line up with TRBD2. Germline lookup yields CDR1 DFQATT and CDR2 SNEGSKA (reference sequence). Trimming at V came to 1 base and at J to 4 bases, leaving 6 bases not matched to a gene. The CDR3 has 14 residues. The chain's CDR3 is CSARVSVAGETQYF. For the CDR3, the DNA is TGCAGTGCTAGAGTCTCGGTAGCGGGAGAGACCCAGTACTTC.

This clonotype has only a few counts. This rearrangement joins TRBV12-3 or TRBV12-4 to TRBJ2-7; no clear D. The V gene lost 3 bases and the J gene lost 6 bases, with 12 bases spanning the gap. The CDR3 covers 13 residues. The CDR3 sequence is CASSLLGYREQYF. CDR3 nucleotide sequence: TGTGCCAGCAGTTTGTTGGGTTACCGCGAGCAGTACTTC.

This clonotype has a count of ten or more. The chain combines TRBV29-1 with TRBJ2-5; D is perhaps TRBD2 (6 bases). The CDR3 loop spans 12 amino acids. The germline V gene has CDR1 SQVTM and CDR2 ANQGSEA. The V end lost 4 bases, the J end lost 2 bases, and 8 bases lay between the germline ends. CDR3 in amino acids: CSVGAGQETQYF. The CDR3, as DNA: TGCAGCGTTGGGGCGGGGCAAGAGACCCAGTACTTC. The full variable domain, with the rest looked up from reference TRBV29-1 and TRBJ2-5, is SAVISQKPSRDICQRGTSLTIQCQVDSQVTMMFWYRQQPGQSLTLIATANQGSEATYESGFVIDKFPISRPNLTFSTLTVSNMSPEDSSIYLCSVGAGQETQYFGPGTRLLVL.

The V gene is TRBV7-3, the J gene TRBJ1-3; no definite D call. In germline, CDR1 is SGHTA, CDR2 FQGTGA. CDR3 length equals 13 residues. The V gene lost 5 bases and the J gene lost 4 bases, with 9 bases spanning the gap. The CDR3 loop reads CASSGEQGNTIYF. The CDR3 DNA reads as TGTGCCAGCAGCGGGGAGCAGGGAAACACCATATATTTT.

The chain is built from TRBV3-1 and TRBJ2-1; 7 nucleotides line up with TRBD2. The length of the CDR3 is 15 residues. The J segment lost 1 base and the V segment lost 4 bases, leaving 4 bases of the junction unmatched. CDR1 is LGHDT and CDR2 is YNNKEL in the germline V gene (reference sequence). The CDR3 spells CASSPAGLSYNEQFF. The CDR3 DNA reads TGTGCCAGCAGCCCAGCGGGGTTATCCTACAATGAGCAGTTCTTC.

This clonotype was recorded a few times. This chain links TRBV3-1 with TRBJ1-4, with D uncertain. This CDR3 region has 17 residues. V was trimmed by 0 bases and J by 7 bases, leaving 18 bases between them. Looked up from germline, CDR1 is LGHDT and CDR2 is YNNKEL (reference sequence). The CDR3 DNA follows: TGTGCCAGCAGCCAAGATTACGGGAGAACTCGCCGTGAAAAACTGTTTTTT. This gives the protein CASSQDYGRTRREKLFF.

This clonotype has a handful of counts. The V and J genes are TRBV12-3 or TRBV12-4 and TRBJ2-5; D is unresolved. The V end lost 6 bases, the J end lost 4 bases, and 12 bases lay between the germline ends. This CDR3 comprises 13 residues. CDR3 region: CASSTGPIETQYF. The CDR3 bases are TGTGCCAGCAGCACCGGGCCTATAGAGACCCAGTACTTC.

The chain links TRBV5-6 to TRBJ1-2, with D perhaps TRBD1 (5 bases). The germline V gene encodes CDR1 SGHDT and CDR2 YYEEEE. Trimming stripped 1 base from V and 12 bases from J, with 13 bases between. The CDR3 has 12 amino acids. The CDR3 protein is CASSLQGAGHTF. Here the CDR3 DNA reads TGTGCCAGCAGCTTGCAGGGTGCCGGCCACACCTTC.

The CDR3 DNA follows: TGCAGTGCTAGTACAGGACAGACCAATCAGCCCCAGCATTTT. Translation gives CSASTGQTNQPQHF. The chain links TRBV20-1 to TRBJ1-5, with D possibly being TRBD1 (6 bases). V was trimmed by 3 bases and J by 3 bases, leaving 12 bases between them. The germline CDR1 and CDR2 sequences are DFQATT and SNEGSKA (reference sequence). The CDR3 covers 14 residues.

This clonotype has just a few counts. The chain uses TRBV12-3 or TRBV12-4 and TRBJ2-1; D unresolved. The V end was cut by 1 base, the J end by 0 bases, with 10 bases between. The CDR3 loop spans 16 amino acids. As DNA, the CDR3 is TGTGCCAGCAGTTTAGGCGACTGGAGCTCCTACAATGAGCAGTTCTTC. Amino acids: CASSLGDWSSYNEQFF.

J is TRBJ1-5 and V is TRBV6-1, with a possible D match to TRBD1 (5 bases). Between the trimmed V and J ends, which lost 1 base and 6 bases, there was a span of 10 bases. The germline V gene encodes CDR1 MNHNS and CDR2 SASEGT. The CDR3 extends over 14 amino acids. The CDR3 here is CASSEVSGFQPQHF. For the CDR3, the DNA is TGTGCCAGCAGTGAAGTGTCAGGGTTTCAGCCCCAGCATTTT.

This clonotype has only a few counts. The CDR3: CAIRTGGNEKLFF. Here the CDR3 DNA reads TGTGCCATCAGGACTGGGGGTAATGAAAAACTGTTTTTT. J is TRBJ1-4 and V is TRBV4-2; D possibly corresponds to TRBD1 (5 bases). Trimming removed 10 bases at V and 4 bases at J, with 13 bases between. The germline CDR1 and CDR2 sequences are LGHNA and YNFKEQ. This CDR3 has 13 residues.

The CDR3 loop reads CASSHGLAGEETQYF. The CDR3 DNA sequence: TGTGCCAGCAGCCACGGACTAGCGGGGGAAGAGACCCAGTACTTC. The chain employs TRBV3-1 and TRBJ2-5, with TRBD2 matching 13 bases. Germline CDR1 LGHDT, CDR2 YNNKEL (reference sequence). The CDR3 has 15 amino acids. Losses at the gene ends were 3 bases for V and 3 bases for J; bases not matched to a gene: 1.

As regards this clonotype: An end of the junction does not agree with germline; a read error may underlie this. This chain joins TRBV3-1 and TRBJ1-2, with D possibly TRBD1 on 5 matching bases. Germline V gives CDR1 LGHDT, CDR2 YNNKEL (reference sequence). The CDR3 consists of 14 residues. The CDR3 coding sequence is TGTGCCGGCAGCCAAGTTGCCAGGGCCTATGGCTACACCTTC. Translating it yields CAGSQVARAYGYTF.

The chain uses TRBV20-1 and TRBJ2-1; D is possibly TRBD1 (5 bases). Germline-derived CDR1 and CDR2 are DFQATT and SNEGSKA (reference sequence). The CDR3 sequence is 13 residues long. V lost 3 bases and J lost 15, with 21 bases in between. As DNA, the CDR3 is TGCAGTGCTAGGTGGCAGGGTGGACCTAGGGGGTTCTTC. Its translation: CSARWQGGPRGFF.

A note on this clonotype: One end of the junction is discordant with germline, which a read error may explain. The chain links TRBV12-3 or TRBV12-4 to TRBJ2-3; the match to TRBD2 covers 7 bases. The CDR3 totals 15 residues. In DNA form, the CDR3 reads TGTGCCAGCAGTGCCCCTCTAGCGGTCACAGATGCGCAGTATTTT. As protein: CASSAPLAVTDAQYF.

The chain is built from TRBV29-1 and TRBJ1-2; tentatively, D is TRBD1 (5 bases). Germline V CDR1 and CDR2: SQVTM, ANQGSEA. V was cut by 3 bases and J by 4 bases, with 9 bases left in between. The CDR3 loop spans 12 amino acids. CDR3 loop: CSVEAGRYGYTF. The CDR3 nucleotides are TGCAGCGTTGAGGCGGGGCGCTATGGCTACACCTTC.